This entry lists 8 T cell receptor beta chains sequenced from one sample in a study of cytomegalovirus exposure and HLA in healthy donors (dated by TCRdb to about 2017). Library construction relied on the immunoSEQ multiplex PCR assay. A mixture of 60 forward primers for TCR Vbeta segments and 13 reverse primers for TCR Jbeta segments was used in the multiplex PCR. In its TCRdb copy, this immuneACCESS table keeps in-frame sequences only and misses some clones. Where compared with another copy, unresolved V genes explain less than half of these, and the others have no known cause. This sample has about 190,000 clones in its table, and approximately 82% of those were observed once. 9.5% to 13% of the sample is held by the ten biggest clonotypes. The material sequenced was PBMCs. The receptor source for this set is a woman in her forties or fifties in good health and CMV-seropositive.

The genes are TRBV6-1 and TRBJ1-1; 7 bases agree with TRBD1. J lost 1 base, V lost 8 bases, and 4 bases had no gene match. CDR1 is MNHNS and CDR2 is SASEGT in the germline V gene. The CDR3 runs 13 residues. The CDR3 loop is CASRGQENTEAFF. CDR3 sequence (DNA): TGTGCCAGCCGAGGACAGGAGAACACTGAAGCTTTCTTT.

The V call is TRBV7-2, the J call TRBJ2-7; 7 bases align to TRBD2. Germline trimming cut 8 bases from V and 2 bases from J; bases unmatched to any gene: 9. The length of the CDR3 is 14 residues. Germline V lookup: CDR1 SGHTA, CDR2 FQGNSA. The CDR3 DNA reads TGTGCCAGCGGCCTCCGGCTAGCGGCCTACGAGCAGTACTTC. Protein sequence: CASGLRLAAYEQYF.

The V and J genes are TRBV30 and TRBJ2-7; D is possibly TRBD1 (5 bases). Germline V gene lookup returns CDR1 GTSNPN and CDR2 SVGIG (reference sequence). V gave up 5 bases and J gave up 0 bases, with 8 bases separating them. The CDR3 sequence is 12 residues long. The CDR3 protein is CAWDRLSYEQYF. For the CDR3, the DNA is TGTGCCTGGGACAGACTCTCCTACGAGCAGTACTTC.

This chain connects TRBV2 to TRBJ1-3; possible D gene TRBD1, 6 bases. From germline, CDR1 is SNHLY and CDR2 FYNNEI. The CDR3 runs 13 residues. V lost 7 bases and J 2 bases, leaving 9 bases between the germline ends. CDR3 residues: CASNEGAGNTIYF. Here the CDR3 DNA reads TGTGCCAGCAACGAGGGGGCTGGAAACACCATATATTTT.

V and J are TRBV6-1 and TRBJ1-5; possibly TRBD1 for D (5 bases). This CDR3 is 14 amino acids long. Germline CDR1 reads MNHNS; CDR2 reads SASEGT. Trimming took off 5 bases at V and 10 bases at J, with 18 bases between the two ends. This CDR3 reads CASSPLGGLDPQHF. The CDR3 region has the DNA TGTGCCAGCAGTCCCCTCGGGGGTTTAGACCCCCAGCATTTT.

V gene TRBV11-3 combines with J gene TRBJ1-1, with unresolved D. The V and J ends lost 5 bases and 1 base respectively, with 8 bases between them. The CDR3 totals 13 residues. The V gene's germline CDR1 is SGHNT and CDR2 YENEEA. The CDR3 nucleotides read TGTGCCAGCAGCCCCTCCCCGAACACTGAAGCTTTCTTT. Translation: CASSPSPNTEAFF.

This chain uses TRBV30 with TRBJ1-2; D is uncertain. The CDR3 extends over 14 amino acids. The germline V gene has CDR1 GTSNPN and CDR2 SVGIG (reference sequence). V was shortened by 4 bases and J by 4 bases, with 16 bases between the two germline ends. In DNA form, the CDR3 reads TGTGCCTGGACTCTTCTAAACGGAGGCTATGGCTACACCTTC. Residues: CAWTLLNGGYGYTF.

The chain joins TRBV4-1 to TRBJ2-1, with D possibly TRBD1 on 6 matching bases. Germline-derived CDR1 and CDR2 are MGHRA and YSYEKL. The CDR3 contains 14 residues. V lost 4 bases, J lost 4 bases, and 11 bases lay in between. DNA of the CDR3: TGCGCCAGCAGCCCCGTTCAGGGGTACAATGAGCAGTTCTTC. This translates into CASSPVQGYNEQFF.